One T cell receptor (beta chain) is described in this entry. The CDR3 has 14 residues. Germline V gene sequence: CDR1 SGHRS, CDR2 YFSETQ. Trimming pared 2 bases from V and 2 bases from J, leaving 10 bases between. This entry belongs to a study of blood T cell repertoires in COVID-19. Background on the study: COVID-19 samples, acute and convalescent, were from the United States, Italy and Spain. T cells, B-cell-depleted T cells, or PBMCs supplied cDNA or gDNA.

In the original processing: Reference gene primer amplification yielded estimated nucleated cell counts. The protocol was immunoSEQ multiplex PCR, while the TCRdb copy is restricted to in-frame clones and leaves out a portion. The V and J calls and clone size were taken over from that table, and D and trimming were inferred from the DNA. The sample shows a few hundred thousand clones, 75% to 90% of them seen only once. This chain links TRBV5-1 with TRBJ1-2, with D unresolved. Sequencing input: peripheral blood. This clonotype was obtained from a man under 40 with active or convalescent COVID-19. CDR3 protein: CASSFSQTNYGYTF. Here the CDR3 DNA reads TGCGCCAGCAGCTTTTCACAGACAAACTATGGCTACACCTTC.